Below are 27 T cell receptor beta chains sequenced from a single sample in a study of T cells in localized non-small cell lung cancer (dated by TCRdb to 2020 to 2022). Preparation of the library involved the immunoSEQ multiplex PCR assay. Drawn from immuneACCESS, this table holds only the in-frame rearrangements with V and J called that TCRdb kept. Clones are partly lost; checked studies trace under half to an unresolved V gene and leave the rest unexplained. The sample table lists tens of thousands of clones, around nine tenths of them with a count of one. Jointly, the top ten make up less than 9% of the sample. Sample: peripheral blood, taken before any cancer treatment. The receptors were gathered from a woman aged 35-70 years with stage I lung adenocarcinoma.

V and J are TRBV6-5 and TRBJ2-7; D call uncertain. The CDR3 length is 12 residues. The V gene lost 6 bases and the J gene lost 3 bases, with 9 bases spanning the gap. CDR1 MNHEY and CDR2 SVGAGI come from the germline V gene. The CDR3 reads CASRYGDYEQYF. CDR3 DNA: TGTGCCAGCAGGTACGGAGACTACGAGCAGTACTTC.

This chain uses TRBV18 with TRBJ2-5, with 9 positions matching TRBD1. With 6 bases clipped from V and 5 bases from J, the junction kept 7 bases outside the gene matches. The CDR3 loop spans 14 amino acids. From germline, CDR1 is KGHSH and CDR2 LQKENI. This chain's CDR3 is CASSRSDRGETQYF. The CDR3 DNA reads as TGTGCCAGCTCGCGTTCCGACAGGGGGGAGACCCAGTACTTC.

A remark on this clone: One end of the junction varies from germline; a read error may be responsible. The rearrangement uses TRBV7-7 and TRBJ1-4; 7 nucleotides align to TRBD1. Germline CDR1 SSHAT, CDR2 FNYEAQ (reference sequence). The CDR3 has 15 amino acids. The CDR3 loop reads CASSRRQGLGEKLFF. CDR3 sequence (DNA): TGTGCTAGCAGCAGACGACAGGGCCTTGGTGAAAAACTGTTTTTT.

The chain joins TRBV5-6 to TRBJ2-3; D is uncertain. CDR3 size: 13 residues. V was clipped by 2 bases and J by 6 bases, with 10 bases between them. Looked up from germline, CDR1 is SGHDT and CDR2 is YYEEEE. The CDR3 coding sequence is TGTGCCAGCAGCTTTTCGGCTAGGGATACGCAGTATTTT. Translated: CASSFSARDTQYF.

The CDR3 here is CASSLNPSRPNEQFF. The CDR3 DNA reads as TGTGCCAGCAGCTTAAATCCTAGCCGGCCTAATGAGCAGTTCTTC. V gene TRBV7-3 combines with J gene TRBJ2-1; TRBD2 is a possible D gene (5 bases). V was trimmed by 1 base and J by 7 bases, leaving 14 bases between them. The CDR3 contains 15 residues. Germline V lookup: CDR1 SGHTA, CDR2 FQGTGA.

The rearrangement uses TRBV6-5 and TRBJ2-7; 9 bases are shared with TRBD1. In germline, CDR1 is MNHEY, CDR2 SVGAGI. This CDR3 spans 14 amino acids. Trimming cost V 7 bases and J 6 bases; bases outside gene matches: 10. CDR3 nucleotide sequence: TGTGCCAGCACCCCGGGACAGGGTTTCTCCGAGCAGTACTTC. This gives the protein CASTPGQGFSEQYF.

The chain couples TRBV19 to TRBJ1-5, with unresolved D. The CDR3 runs 13 residues. Trimming removed 5 bases from V and 5 bases from J, with 10 bases in between. The germline V gene has CDR1 LNHDA and CDR2 SQIVND (reference sequence). Here the CDR3 reads CASSGDGYQPQHF. The DNA for the CDR3 is TGTGCCAGTAGTGGAGACGGCTATCAGCCCCAGCATTTT.

This clone occurred once. The V gene is TRBV29-1, the J gene TRBJ2-7, with 11 bases matching TRBD1. Germline CDR1 is SQVTM and CDR2 is ANQGSEA. The CDR3 spans 11 residues. V was clipped by 6 bases and J by 10 bases; unmatched bases: 5. The CDR3 nucleotides are TGCAGCGTCCGGGACAGGGGGTCTCAGTACTTC. Its protein product is CSVRDRGSQYF.

This rearrangement joins TRBV11-2 to TRBJ1-5; D is unresolved. Germline CDR1 SGHAT, CDR2 FQNNGV. Trimming pared 1 base from V and 4 bases from J, leaving 11 bases between. There are 15 residues in the CDR3. The DNA for the CDR3 is TGTGCCAGCAGCTTAGGTTCAGAGAGGAATCAGCCCCAGCATTTT. Its translation is CASSLGSERNQPQHF. Using reference TRBV11-2 and TRBJ1-5 for the parts outside the CDR3, the full variable domain is EAGVAQSPRYKIIEKRQSVAFWCNPISGHATLYWYQQILGQGPKLLIQFQNNGVVDDSQLPKDRFSAERLKGVDSTLKIQPAKLEDSAVYLCASSLGSERNQPQHFGDGTRLSIL.

The gene calls are TRBV30 and TRBJ1-4, with D maybe TRBD1 (5 bases). The germline V gene encodes CDR1 GTSNPN and CDR2 SVGIG (reference sequence). CDR3 length equals 14 residues. Trimming removed 3 bases at V and 4 bases at J, with 12 bases between. The CDR3: CAWSDQGINEKLFF. The CDR3, as DNA: TGTGCCTGGAGCGATCAGGGCATTAATGAAAAACTGTTTTTT.

V and J are TRBV19 and TRBJ2-7, with a weak D call TRBD1 (6 bases). The V and J ends lost 5 bases and 7 bases respectively, with 15 bases between them. The length of the CDR3 is 13 residues. Germline assignment: CDR1 LNHDA and CDR2 SQIVND (reference sequence). In DNA form, the CDR3 reads TGTGCCAGTAGTCTCAAAGGGGGAAGTGAGCAGTACTTC. This codes for CASSLKGGSEQYF.

This clone was recorded only once. The chain uses TRBV28 and TRBJ1-5; no definite D call. CDR1 is MDHEN, CDR2 SYDVKM, per germline. The V gene lost 5 bases and the J gene lost 6 bases, with 23 bases spanning the gap. This CDR3 is 17 amino acids long. The DNA of the CDR3 is TGTGCCAGCAGTCTCCTAGCGGGAGGTTTCGTTCCTCAGCCCCAGCATTTT. Translation: CASSLLAGGFVPQPQHF.

The chain is built from TRBV5-5 and TRBJ2-3; 9 nucleotides agree with TRBD1. The CDR3 covers 15 residues. Trimming cost V 1 base and J 3 bases; bases outside gene matches: 3. From germline, CDR1 is SGHKS and CDR2 YYEKEE (reference sequence). In DNA, the CDR3 is TGTGCCAGCAGCTTGTTGGACAGGGGAACAGATACGCAGTATTTT. Its protein is CASSLLDRGTDTQYF.

The V and J genes are TRBV7-2 and TRBJ2-4; D possibly matches TRBD1 or TRBD2 (6 bases each). CDR3 length: 17 amino acids. Trimming removed 1 base from V and 4 bases from J, with 17 bases in between. Germline CDR1 is SGHTA and CDR2 is FQGNSA. CDR3 region: CASSLDRGQRRKNIQYF. CDR3 DNA: TGTGCCAGCAGCTTAGACCGGGGGCAGAGGAGAAAAAACATTCAGTACTTC.

V is TRBV5-6 and J is TRBJ2-7, with D perhaps matching TRBD2 (6 bases). Deletions cut 2 bases from V and 4 bases from J, with 19 bases between. CDR1 and CDR2 from the germline V gene are SGHDT and YYEEEE. The CDR3 loop spans 16 amino acids. CDR3 residues: CASSLIGGSSRYEQYF. Here the CDR3 DNA reads TGTGCCAGCAGCTTAATCGGGGGATCCTCGCGTTACGAGCAGTACTTC.

A few counts support this clone. This CDR3 is CAISDVREGNQPQHF. DNA for the CDR3: TGTGCCATCAGTGACGTCAGGGAGGGCAATCAGCCCCAGCATTTT. This chain links TRBV10-3 with TRBJ1-5; a possible D gene is TRBD1 (5 bases). V was cut by 3 bases and J by 2 bases, with 11 bases left in between. The CDR3 has 15 amino acids. Germline V gene data show CDR1 as ENHRY and CDR2 as SYGVKD.

This clone was detected only a few times. V gene TRBV18 combines with J gene TRBJ1-2; D is perhaps TRBD1 (6 bases). V shed 3 bases and J shed 2 bases, with 19 bases lying between them. The CDR3 has 17 amino acids. CDR1 and CDR2 (germline): KGHSH, LQKENI. The CDR3 loop reads CASSPPGGGITNYGYTF. The CDR3 coding sequence is TGTGCCAGCTCACCTCCCGGGGGGGGCATCACCAACTATGGCTACACCTTC.

DNA of the CDR3: TGCGCCACCGGTCAGGGGGCGACGAACACTGAAGCTTTCTTT. This sequence encodes CATGQGATNTEAFF. J is TRBJ1-1 and V is TRBV5-1; TRBD1 aligns across 8 bases. V gave up 9 bases and J gave up 1 base; unmatched junction bases: 8. The germline CDR1 and CDR2 sequences are SGHRS and YFSETQ. There are 14 residues in the CDR3.

The chain is built from TRBV7-8 and TRBJ2-3, with 8 bases lining up with TRBD1. The ends lost 2 bases at V and 3 bases at J; junction bases unmatched: 4. Germline loops: CDR1 SGHVS, CDR2 FQNEAQ. The CDR3 spans 15 residues. DNA of the CDR3: TGTGCCAGCAGCTTATCCCGGACAGGGACAGATACGCAGTATTTT. Encoded protein: CASSLSRTGTDTQYF. The variable domain in full, completed from reference TRBV7-8 and TRBJ2-3, reads GAGVSQSPRYKVAKRGQDVALRCDPISGHVSLFWYQQALGQGPEFLTYFQNEAQLDKSGLPSDRFFAERPEGSVSTLKIQRTQQEDSAVYLCASSLSRTGTDTQYFGPGTRLTVL.

The genes are TRBV10-2 and TRBJ1-1; D gene uncertain. Germline CDR1 WSHSY, CDR2 SAAADI. This CDR3 comprises 13 residues. V lost 2 bases to trimming and J lost 10 bases, with 14 bases between them. As DNA, the CDR3 is TGCGCCAGCAGTGAGACGGGTGTGGCGGTAGCTTTCTTT. Translated: CASSETGVAVAFF.

CDR3 sequence: CASSLGQGRASNEKLFF. DNA for the CDR3: TGTGCCAGCAGCTTAGGACAGGGTAGGGCCTCTAATGAAAAACTGTTTTTT. The rearrangement joins TRBV7-9 to TRBJ1-4; 7 nucleotides align to TRBD1. CDR1 and CDR2 from the germline V gene are SEHNR and FQNEAQ (reference sequence). This CDR3 comprises 17 residues. The ends lost 1 base at V and 3 bases at J; junction bases unmatched: 8.

J is TRBJ2-5 and V is TRBV5-4, with 8 nucleotides matching TRBD2. The germline CDR1 and CDR2 sequences are SGHNT and YYREEE (reference sequence). The V segment lost 3 bases and the J segment 4 bases; nucleotides outside the gene matches: 5. This CDR3 contains 14 residues. The CDR3 DNA reads TGTGCCAGCAGCTCGGGGGGGGCTATAGAGACCCAGTACTTC. Translating it yields CASSSGGAIETQYF.

This chain uses TRBV2 with TRBJ2-2; D not certain. The CDR3 length is 13 residues. V was clipped by 6 bases and J by 1 base, with 6 bases between them. Germline V gives CDR1 SNHLY, CDR2 FYNNEI. CDR3 nucleotide sequence: TGTGCCAGCAGACCTGGGAACACCGGGGAGCTGTTTTTT. It codes for CASRPGNTGELFF.

This sequence joins TRBV11-3 and TRBJ2-4; TRBD1 matches at 9 bases. V lost 0 bases to trimming and J lost 1 base; unmatched junction nucleotides: 13. In germline, CDR1 is SGHNT, CDR2 YENEEA. The CDR3 has 20 amino acids. CDR3 DNA sequence: TGTGCCAGCAGCTTAGATAGCACGGACAGGGGTTCTCGGGCCAAAAACATTCAGTACTTC. This translates into CASSLDSTDRGSRAKNIQYF. Filled out from reference TRBV11-3 and TRBJ2-4, the complete variable domain reads EAGVVQSPRYKIIEKKQPVAFWCNPISGHNTLYWYLQNLGQGPELLIRYENEEAVDDSQLPKDRFSAERLKGVDSTLKIQPAELGDSAVYLCASSLDSTDRGSRAKNIQYFGAGTRLSVL.

This chain joins TRBV2 and TRBJ1-1; a weak D match, TRBD1 (5 bases). This CDR3 has 14 residues. From germline, CDR1 is SNHLY and CDR2 FYNNEI. Trimming took off 1 base at V and 0 bases at J, with 6 bases between the two ends. This CDR3 is CASSEGGVNTEAFF. The CDR3 DNA follows: TGTGCCAGCAGTGAAGGAGGGGTGAACACTGAAGCTTTCTTT.

The chain employs TRBV10-3 and TRBJ2-4, with D unresolved. The CDR3 is 15 amino acids. Trimming pared 0 bases from V and 8 bases from J, leaving 14 bases between. Germline V gives CDR1 ENHRY, CDR2 SYGVKD. The chain's CDR3 is CAISESGTSSDIQYF. DNA of the CDR3: TGTGCCATCAGTGAGTCGGGAACCTCTAGTGACATTCAGTACTTC.

This rearrangement joins TRBV2 to TRBJ1-4, with D maybe TRBD1 (5 bases). This CDR3 spans 19 amino acids. The germline gives CDR1 SNHLY, CDR2 FYNNEI. V lost 3 bases and J 1 base, leaving 21 bases between the germline ends. The CDR3 region is CASSESWRSFRGTNEKLFF. CDR3 sequence (DNA): TGTGCCAGCAGTGAGTCCTGGAGGAGTTTTAGGGGAACTAATGAAAAACTGTTTTTT.